This T cell receptor (beta chain) is drawn from a study of blood T cell repertoires in COVID-19. Overall study: The analysed material was cDNA or gDNA that came from T cells, B-cell-depleted T cells, or PBMCs.

How the authors handled the data: Using reference gene primer amplification, nucleated cell counts were estimated. Some clones are missing from TCRdb's copy, which holds only in-frame ones; the method was immunoSEQ multiplex PCR. D and trimming were read from the DNA, whereas the V and J calls and clone size are those reported in that table. The repertoire has under 95,000 clones, roughly four fifths of them found once; the top ten carry approximately 1.2%. Sequenced: peripheral blood. The source is a woman of 80 years or more with acute or convalescent COVID-19.

CDR3 region: CASSSTSGSPYEQYF. As DNA, the CDR3 is TGTGCCAGCAGCTCTACCAGCGGGAGTCCCTACGAGCAGTACTTC. V usage is TRBV3-1 (or the pseudogene TRBV3-2) and J usage is TRBJ2-7, with 8 bases fitting TRBD2. CDR1 and CDR2 (germline): LGHDT, YNNKEL (reference sequence). The length of the CDR3 is 15 residues. The ends lost 5 bases at V and 2 bases at J; junction bases unmatched: 8.